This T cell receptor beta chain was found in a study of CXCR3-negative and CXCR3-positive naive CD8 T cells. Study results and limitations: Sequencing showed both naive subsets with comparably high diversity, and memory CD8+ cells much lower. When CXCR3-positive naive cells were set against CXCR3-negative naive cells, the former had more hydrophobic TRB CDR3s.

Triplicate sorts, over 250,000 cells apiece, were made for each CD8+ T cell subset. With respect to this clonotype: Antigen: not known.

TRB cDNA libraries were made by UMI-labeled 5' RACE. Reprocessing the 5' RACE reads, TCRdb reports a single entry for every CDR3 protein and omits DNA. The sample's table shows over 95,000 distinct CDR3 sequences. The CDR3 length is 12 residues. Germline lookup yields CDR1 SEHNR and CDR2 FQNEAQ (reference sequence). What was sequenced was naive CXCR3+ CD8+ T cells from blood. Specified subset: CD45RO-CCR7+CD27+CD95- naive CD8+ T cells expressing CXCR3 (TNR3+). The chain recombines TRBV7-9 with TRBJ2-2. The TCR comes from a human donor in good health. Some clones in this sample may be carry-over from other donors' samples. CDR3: CAPRRLAGELFF.